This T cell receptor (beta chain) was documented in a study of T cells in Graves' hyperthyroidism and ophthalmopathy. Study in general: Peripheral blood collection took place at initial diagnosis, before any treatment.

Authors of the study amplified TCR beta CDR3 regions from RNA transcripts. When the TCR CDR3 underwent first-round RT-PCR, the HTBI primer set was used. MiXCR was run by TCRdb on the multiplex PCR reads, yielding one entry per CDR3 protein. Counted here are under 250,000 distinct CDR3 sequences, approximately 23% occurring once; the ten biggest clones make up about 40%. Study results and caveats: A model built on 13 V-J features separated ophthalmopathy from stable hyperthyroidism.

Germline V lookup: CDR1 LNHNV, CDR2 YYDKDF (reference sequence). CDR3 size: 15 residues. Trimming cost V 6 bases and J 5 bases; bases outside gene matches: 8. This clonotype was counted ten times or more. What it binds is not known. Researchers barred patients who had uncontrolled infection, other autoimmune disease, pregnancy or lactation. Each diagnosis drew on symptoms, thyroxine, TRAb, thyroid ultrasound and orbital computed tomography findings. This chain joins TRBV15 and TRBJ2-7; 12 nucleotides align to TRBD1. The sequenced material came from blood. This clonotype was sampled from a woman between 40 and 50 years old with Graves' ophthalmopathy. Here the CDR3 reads CATSLTGQGADEQYF. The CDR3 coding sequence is TGTGCCACCAGTCTCACGGGACAGGGGGCAGACGAGCAGTACTTC.